This T cell receptor (beta chain) stems from a study of OX40 agonist ivuxolimab in advanced cancers. For the study in its entirety: Ivuxolimab was a fully human IgG2 agonistic monoclonal antibody targeting the costimulatory receptor OX40 (CD134). The monotherapy dose-escalation portion (N of about 50 patients) of the phase I ivuxolimab trial is reported in the paper. The dose-escalation cohort was almost 85% male with a mean age of about 60 years, ranging from roughly 23 to 79. Partial responses occurred in three dose-escalation patients, of whom one had hepatocellular carcinoma and two had cutaneous melanoma. Intravenous ivuxolimab was administered to patients every 2 weeks at six dose levels: 0.01, 0.1, 0.3, 1.5, 3 and 10 mg/kg. Of the 50 to 55 patients in dose escalation, around 19 had hepatocellular carcinoma, some 15 had melanoma, 9 had renal cell carcinoma and 9 had head and neck cancer. Patients were allowed to have had prior anti-PD-1, anti-PD-L1 or anti-CTLA-4 therapy, and less than 45% of the dose-escalation patients had previously received checkpoint inhibitors. The purpose of peripheral TCRbeta sequencing was to test whether ivuxolimab changed TCR sequence diversity and led to clonal T-cell expansion. What the study reported, not specific to this receptor: At doses of 0.1 to 3.0 mg/kg, clonal expansion of both CD4+ and CD8+ T cells in blood was seen between baseline and week 6. After ivuxolimab, more expanded clones were found on average in CD8+ T cells than in CD4+ T cells. Antigen specificity was not determined for the clonally expanded peripheral T cells. Low levels of normalized T-cell clonal expansion were also seen in some patients who did not respond. Partial responders in the 0.1-3.0 mg/kg groups had among the lowest normalized peripheral clonal expansion, especially among CD8+ T cells.

According to the germline V gene, CDR1 reads KGHSH and CDR2 reads LQKENI. The CDR3, cysteine through phenylalanine, is 18 amino acids long. Only CDR3 DNA remains: 54 bases, in frame from the first base. V loses 4 bases at its end and J loses 2 bases; junction bases beyond the gene matches: 14. To sequence the TCRbeta CDR3 region, genomic DNA was isolated from the sorted cells. The immunoSEQ Assay was used for sequencing of TCRbeta CDR3 regions. In TCRdb, the immuneACCESS table is reduced to in-frame sequences with V and J assigned. These tables do not hold every clone; where another copy was compared, an unresolved V gene accounts for under half, and the others remain unexplained. The sample has approximately 91,000 clones on record, roughly 91% of them singletons. Clones ranked in the top ten supply 0.31% of the sample. On this clone: This clone's antigen is unknown. Qualities for individual bases were not recorded, and no much larger clone is one base off.

Patients with autoimmune disease history or receiving systemic immunosuppression were excluded from the trial. In every dose cohort, peripheral blood was drawn for TCR sequencing at baseline, cycle 4 day 1, and cycle 7 day 1. The samples were drawn from a first-in-human, open-label, multicenter phase I dose-escalation trial of ivuxolimab. The trial enrolled adults with locally advanced or metastatic head and neck squamous cell, hepatocellular, melanoma or renal cell carcinoma. Before TCR sequencing, CD4+ T cells and CD8+ T cells were sorted from peripheral blood as separate populations. Sequences were derived from CD4+ or CD8+ T cells sorted from blood, sampled in a trial of the OX40 agonist ivuxolimab. Recombination connected TRBV18 to TRBJ2-5, and TRBD2 matches 9 of the central bases. The sequence was collected from an adult with an advanced solid tumor such as melanoma, head and neck, liver or kidney cancer. The CDR3 corresponds to CASSLMTSGAAVQETQYF. At the DNA level, the sequence is TGTGCCAGCTCACTCATGACTAGCGGTGCGGCAGTTCAAGAGACCCAGTACTTC. The full variable domain, with segments outside the CDR3 supplied by the reference TRBV18 and TRBJ2-5 proteins, appears as NAGVMQNPRHLVRRRGQEARLRCSPMKGHSHVYWYRQLPEEGLKFMVYLQKENIIDESGMPKERFSAEFPKEGPSILRIQQVVRGDSAAYFCASSLMTSGAAVQETQYFGPGTRLLVL.